Listed below are T cell receptor beta chains from one sample, sequenced in a study of cytomegalovirus exposure and HLA in healthy donors. Profiled with immunoSEQ multiplex PCR; TCRdb holds only in-frame clones, not every one. The table includes roughly 200,000 clones, more than 75% detected once. Specimen: PBMCs. The receptors shown here come from a man between 25 and 39 years old in good health and CMV-seropositive. CDR3s include the opening cysteine and the closing phenylalanine or tryptophan.

V	J	CDR3
TRBV4-3	TRBJ2-7	CASSQELETSDEQYF
TRBV5-1	TRBJ2-7	CASSLHRGTDEQYF
TRBV7-6	TRBJ2-3	CASSPGLAGPRDTQYF
TRBV2	TRBJ1-1	CASRGRNTEAFF
TRBV7-9	TRBJ2-3	CASSGRDYTDTQYF
TRBV13	TRBJ2-1	CASSCTRGQGSSSIYNEQFF
TRBV28	TRBJ2-7	CASSPTGVVPYEQYF
TRBV7-9	TRBJ2-7	CASEGAAGYEQYF
TRBV29-1	TRBJ2-2	CSVEGETGETGELFF
TRBV27	TRBJ2-7	CASSLRSTPGLAYEQYF
TRBV5-4	TRBJ2-2	CARQADGAGSTGELFF
TRBV5-1	TRBJ1-4	CASSLLPGDEKLFF
TRBV27	TRBJ2-7	CASSPQGQGLYEQYF
TRBV9	TRBJ1-2	CASSSGLYGYTF
TRBV2	TRBJ2-2	CASSKDSSNTGELFF
TRBV7-2	TRBJ2-7	CASSFGGLAGGSYEQYF
TRBV2	TRBJ1-1	CASSLGQGREGTEAFF
TRBV11-3	TRBJ1-6	CASSLGGDRSSYNSPLHF
TRBV5-1	TRBJ1-3	CASSLVGTGNTIYF
TRBV28	TRBJ2-7	CASSQAGRREQYF
TRBV28	TRBJ2-2	CASSPRHLGQGELFF
TRBV2	TRBJ2-1	CASRGYKANEQFF
TRBV6-6	TRBJ2-7	CASSYGRGEQYF
TRBV15	TRBJ2-3	CATQGVSSTDTQYF
TRBV5-1	TRBJ2-3	CASSPASSTDTQYF
TRBV27	TRBJ2-5	CASSLGAKVGDQETQYF
TRBV6-5	TRBJ2-7	CASSYSDSSYEQYF
TRBV2	TRBJ2-1	CASREQGIEQFF
TRBV7-2	TRBJ2-6	CASSPSPSGANVLTF
TRBV30	TRBJ1-2	CAWSVRGVGANYGYTF
TRBV6-6	TRBJ2-3	CASSYLAGSDTQYF
TRBV29-1	TRBJ1-3	CSVARDGNTIYF
TRBV9	TRBJ2-7	CASSVGGGTYEQYF
TRBV28	TRBJ1-3	CASNLSGNTIYF
TRBV7-2	TRBJ2-7	CASSSRTGGREQYF
TRBV27	TRBJ2-1	CASSLVAGDNEQFF
TRBV7-7	TRBJ2-2	CASSLDPSGTGELFF
TRBV25-1	TRBJ2-2	CASSLPGQGTGELFF
TRBV7-2	TRBJ1-5	CASSFGSGNQPQHF
TRBV7-2	TRBJ2-2	CASSLAGTGRAGELFF